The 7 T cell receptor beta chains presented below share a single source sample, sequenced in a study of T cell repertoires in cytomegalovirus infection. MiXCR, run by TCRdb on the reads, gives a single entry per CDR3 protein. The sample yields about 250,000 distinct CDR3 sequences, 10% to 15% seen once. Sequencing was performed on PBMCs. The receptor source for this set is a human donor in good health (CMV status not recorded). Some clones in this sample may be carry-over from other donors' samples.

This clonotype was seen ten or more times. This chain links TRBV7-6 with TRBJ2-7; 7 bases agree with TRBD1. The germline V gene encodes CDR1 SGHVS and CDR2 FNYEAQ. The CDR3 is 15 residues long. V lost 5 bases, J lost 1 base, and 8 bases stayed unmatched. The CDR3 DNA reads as TGTGCCAGCAGCCCGCGGACAGGATCTTCCTACGAGCAGTACTTC. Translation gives CASSPRTGSSYEQYF.

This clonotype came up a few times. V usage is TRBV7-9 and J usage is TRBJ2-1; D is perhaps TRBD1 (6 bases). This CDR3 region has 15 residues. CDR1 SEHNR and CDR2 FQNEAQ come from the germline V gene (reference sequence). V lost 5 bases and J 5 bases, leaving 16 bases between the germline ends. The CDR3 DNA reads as TGTGCCAGCAGCCCAGACAGGTTGAGGAACAATGAGCAGTTCTTC. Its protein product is CASSPDRLRNNEQFF.

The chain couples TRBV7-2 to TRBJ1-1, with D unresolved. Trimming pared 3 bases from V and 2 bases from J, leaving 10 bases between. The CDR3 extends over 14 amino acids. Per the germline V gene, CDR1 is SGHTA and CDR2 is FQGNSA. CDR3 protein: CASSFARDNTEAFF. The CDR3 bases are TGTGCCAGCAGCTTTGCGAGGGATAACACTGAAGCTTTCTTT.

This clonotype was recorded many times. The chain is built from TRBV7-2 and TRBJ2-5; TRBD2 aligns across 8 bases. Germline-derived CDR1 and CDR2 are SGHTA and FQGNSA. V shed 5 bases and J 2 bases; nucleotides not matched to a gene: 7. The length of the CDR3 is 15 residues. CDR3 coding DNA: TGTGCCAGCAGCCCGGGGGGCGGGAGGCAAGAGACCCAGTACTTC. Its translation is CASSPGGGRQETQYF.

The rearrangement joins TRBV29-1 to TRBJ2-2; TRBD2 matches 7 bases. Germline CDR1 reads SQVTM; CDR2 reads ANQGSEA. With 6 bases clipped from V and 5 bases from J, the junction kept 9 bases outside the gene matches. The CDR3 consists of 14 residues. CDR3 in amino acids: CSVAPGTTTGELFF. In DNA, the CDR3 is TGCAGCGTGGCCCCGGGGACTACAACCGGGGAGCTGTTTTTT.

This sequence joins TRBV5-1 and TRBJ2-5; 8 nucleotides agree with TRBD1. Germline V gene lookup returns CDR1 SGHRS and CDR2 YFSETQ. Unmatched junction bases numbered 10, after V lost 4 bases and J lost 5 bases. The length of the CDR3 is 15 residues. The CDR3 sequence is CASSQPTGDVETQYF. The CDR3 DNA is TGCGCCAGCAGCCAACCGACAGGGGACGTCGAGACCCAGTACTTC.

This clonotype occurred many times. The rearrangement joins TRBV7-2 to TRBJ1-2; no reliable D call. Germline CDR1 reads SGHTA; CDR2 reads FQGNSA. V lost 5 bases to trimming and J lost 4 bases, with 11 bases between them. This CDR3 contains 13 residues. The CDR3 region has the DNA TGTGCCAGCAGCCCAAGAGCACCCTATGGCTACACCTTC. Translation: CASSPRAPYGYTF.